Presented here are 27 T cell receptor beta chains from one specimen sequenced in a study of T-cell memory formation after mild COVID-19. From the 5' RACE reads, TCRdb called clonotypes with MiXCR, one entry per CDR3 protein. The sample yields some 160,000 distinct CDR3 sequences, roughly 13% seen once. The sample consisted of PBMCs or a T cell subset sorted from them (not recorded which). Receptors were obtained from a man younger than 30 who had mild COVID-19 (a few samples of this study predate the infection). Cell type and time point are not known.

This clonotype was seen a few times. The V and J genes are TRBV2 and TRBJ1-1; tentatively, D is TRBD1 (5 bases). Germline loops: CDR1 SNHLY, CDR2 FYNNEI. V gave up 6 bases and J gave up 1 base, with 18 bases separating them. The CDR3 sequence is 16 residues long. The CDR3 DNA follows: TGTGCCAGCAGCTCCGGGGCCAAGGGGTGGAACACTGAAGCTTTCTTT. Its protein product is CASSSGAKGWNTEAFF.

This clonotype was seen a handful of times. The chain joins TRBV5-1 to TRBJ2-3; D is perhaps TRBD2 (5 bases). Trimming removed 3 bases at V and 5 bases at J, with 16 bases between. CDR1 is SGHRS, CDR2 YFSETQ, per germline. This CDR3 region has 15 residues. CDR3 nucleotides: TGCGCCAGCAGCTCCCCGGGCCTCGAGGGAGATACGCAGTATTTT. It translates to CASSSPGLEGDTQYF. Full variable domain (missing parts from reference TRBV5-1 and TRBJ2-3): KAGVTQTPRYLIKTRGQQVTLSCSPISGHRSVSWYQQTPGQGLQFLFEYFSETQRNKGNFPGRFSGRQFSNSRSEMNVSTLELGDSALYLCASSSPGLEGDTQYFGPGTRLTVL.

This rearrangement joins TRBV7-8 to TRBJ2-5; D gene ambiguous. The CDR3 contains 14 residues. Germline V gene sequence: CDR1 SGHVS, CDR2 FQNEAQ. Trimming removed 1 base from V and 3 bases from J, with 9 bases in between. CDR3 amino acids: CASSLGGSKETQYF. The CDR3 DNA reads as TGTGCCAGCAGCTTAGGGGGATCAAAAGAGACCCAGTACTTC.

The J gene is TRBJ2-1, the V gene TRBV14; 8 bases line up with TRBD2. CDR1 and CDR2 (germline): SGHDN, FVKESK. The CDR3 extends over 17 amino acids. The junction had 5 bases not matched to a gene; V was cut back by 0 bases and J by 1 base. CDR3: CASSQDYGGGSYNEQFF. The CDR3 coding sequence is TGTGCCAGCAGCCAAGATTACGGCGGGGGGTCCTACAATGAGCAGTTCTTC.

This clonotype was picked up many times. V usage is TRBV7-2 and J usage is TRBJ2-2; D unresolved. V gave up 5 bases and J gave up 3 bases, with 7 bases separating them. CDR1 is SGHTA and CDR2 is FQGNSA in the germline V gene. The CDR3 covers 13 residues. CDR3 in amino acids: CASSPQDTGELFF. In DNA, the CDR3 is TGTGCCAGCAGCCCTCAGGACACCGGGGAGCTGTTTTTT.

This clonotype was counted a few times. The chain couples TRBV29-1 to TRBJ1-2; 8 nucleotides line up with TRBD1. CDR1 is SQVTM, CDR2 ANQGSEA, per germline. Germline trimming cut 7 bases from V and 6 bases from J; bases unmatched to any gene: 10. The CDR3 spans 13 residues. CDR3: CSGKSGQGDGYTF. The CDR3 DNA sequence: TGCAGCGGAAAATCCGGACAGGGCGATGGCTACACCTTC.

The rearrangement links TRBV6-2 or TRBV6-3 to TRBJ2-3, with a weak D call TRBD1 (6 bases). This CDR3 has 13 amino acids. V was pared by 6 bases and J by 1 base, with 8 bases between. Germline V CDR1 and CDR2: MNHEY, SVGEGT. CDR3 in amino acids: CASRRTGTDTQYF. The CDR3 bases are TGTGCCAGCAGGCGGACAGGCACAGATACGCAGTATTTT.

This clonotype was detected ten times or more. The chain links TRBV7-9 to TRBJ1-1; D is possibly TRBD1 (6 bases). This CDR3 comprises 15 residues. Germline lookup yields CDR1 SEHNR and CDR2 FQNEAQ (reference sequence). The V and J ends lost 4 bases and 4 bases respectively, with 16 bases between them. CDR3 sequence (DNA): TGTGCCAGCAGCTCTAGGGGGTCCCTAGTCACTGAAGCTTTCTTT. The encoded protein is CASSSRGSLVTEAFF. Complete variable domain (other parts from reference TRBV7-9 and TRBJ1-1): DTGVSQNPRHKITKRGQNVTFRCDPISEHNRLYWYRQTLGQGPEFLTYFQNEAQLEKSRLLSDRFSAERPKGSFSTLEIQRTEQGDSAMYLCASSSRGSLVTEAFFGQGTRLTVV.

The chain joins TRBV7-3 to TRBJ2-3; TRBD1 agrees at 8 bases. Germline CDR1 SGHTA, CDR2 FQGTGA. This CDR3 spans 13 amino acids. With V trimmed by 5 bases and J by 5 bases, 3 bases remained unmatched. The CDR3 protein is CASSRTGIDTQYF. As DNA, the CDR3 is TGTGCCAGCAGCAGGACAGGGATAGATACGCAGTATTTT.

J is TRBJ1-5 and V is TRBV6-2 or TRBV6-3; possibly TRBD1 for D (5 bases). CDR1 and CDR2 (germline): MNHEY, SVGEGT. V was cut by 6 bases and J by 9 bases, with 18 bases left in between. The CDR3 consists of 14 residues. In DNA, the CDR3 is TGTGCCAGCAGCTGGGACTGGCCTAGGTGGCCCCAGCATTTT. Protein sequence: CASSWDWPRWPQHF.

V gene TRBV4-2 combines with J gene TRBJ1-5; no reliable D call. Between the trimmed V and J ends, which lost 3 bases and 0 bases, there was a span of 6 bases. This CDR3 region has 14 residues. Per the germline V gene, CDR1 is LGHNA and CDR2 is YNFKEQ. Written as DNA, the CDR3 is TGTGCCAGCAGCCAGCTTACTAGCAATCAGCCCCAGCATTTT. Its protein is CASSQLTSNQPQHF.

The rearrangement links TRBV7-6 to TRBJ1-2, with 8 bases lining up with TRBD1. V lost 2 bases and J lost 4; bases outside the gene matches: 9. The CDR3 is made up of 16 amino acids. The germline V gene encodes CDR1 SGHVS and CDR2 FNYEAQ. As DNA, the CDR3 is TGTGCCAGCAGCTTACGGGCAGGGGGCGCGGGCTATGGCTACACCTTC. Its translation is CASSLRAGGAGYGYTF.

Comments on this clonotype: Sequence at one end of the junction differs from germline and may be a read error. The V gene is TRBV4-2, the J gene TRBJ2-5; D may be TRBD1 or TRBD2 (5 bases each). CDR1 LGHNA and CDR2 YNFKEQ come from the germline V gene. CDR3 length: 16 amino acids. In DNA, the CDR3 is TGTTCCAGCAGCCGAGGAGAACCTGGGGGCCAAGAGACCCAGTACTTC. Protein sequence: CSSSRGEPGGQETQYF.

This clonotype appeared a few times. The rearrangement uses TRBV3-1 and TRBJ2-7; D gene unclear. Germline CDR1 is LGHDT and CDR2 is YNNKEL (reference sequence). Trimming removed 4 bases at V and 3 bases at J, with 13 bases between. The CDR3 sequence is 14 residues long. For the CDR3, the DNA is TGTGCCAGCAGCCCGGACGCCTGGGTCTACGAGCAGTACTTC. This encodes CASSPDAWVYEQYF.

This clonotype was seen a few times. CDR3 sequence reads: CASSSTPGPLPQFF. The CDR3 DNA sequence: TGTGCCAGCAGCAGTACACCGGGACCCTTACCCCAGTTCTTC. The chain is built from TRBV7-2 and TRBJ2-1; D possibly uses TRBD1 or TRBD2 (5 bases each). The CDR3 loop spans 14 amino acids. Per the germline V gene, CDR1 is SGHTA and CDR2 is FQGNSA. V gave up 5 bases and J gave up 13 bases, with 21 bases separating them.

This clonotype was observed many times. The chain uses TRBV7-2 and TRBJ1-5; D unresolved. This CDR3 region has 13 residues. Germline V CDR1 and CDR2: SGHTA, FQGNSA. Trimming left V 1 base short and J 5 bases short, with 6 bases between. The CDR3 reads CASSLGPDQPQHF. The CDR3 DNA is TGTGCCAGCAGCTTAGGGCCGGATCAGCCCCAGCATTTT.

This clonotype was detected only a few times. This chain uses TRBV7-2 with TRBJ1-6; D is uncertain. The germline V and J ends were trimmed by 1 base and 14 bases, with 15 bases remaining between them. From germline, CDR1 is SGHTA and CDR2 FQGNSA. The length of the CDR3 is 14 residues. Here the CDR3 DNA reads TGTGCCAGCAGCTTAGACAAGGCCTATTCGGCCCTCCACTTT. This sequence encodes CASSLDKAYSALHF.

J is TRBJ2-2 and V is TRBV5-1; D ambiguous. The V and J ends lost 0 bases and 0 bases respectively, with 6 bases between them. This CDR3 comprises 15 residues. Germline CDR1 and CDR2: SGHRS and YFSETQ. The CDR3 nucleotides read TGCGCCAGCAGCTTGGGACACGCGAACACCGGGGAGCTGTTTTTT. Protein product: CASSLGHANTGELFF.

There are a few counts of this clonotype. This chain uses TRBV5-1 with TRBJ1-2; maybe TRBD1 (5 bases). The CDR3 has 15 amino acids. V dropped 0 bases and J dropped 3 bases, with 12 bases sitting between them. Germline-derived CDR1 and CDR2 are SGHRS and YFSETQ. The CDR3: CASSLEAWGDYGYTF. CDR3 sequence (DNA): TGCGCCAGCAGCTTGGAAGCCTGGGGGGACTATGGCTACACCTTC.

A few counts support this clonotype. The chain is built from TRBV7-2 and TRBJ2-1, with 12 bases aligning to TRBD2. The CDR3 sequence is 15 residues long. CDR1 and CDR2 (germline): SGHTA, FQGNSA. Germline trimming cut 5 bases from V and 11 bases from J; bases unmatched to any gene: 10. The CDR3 region is CASSQTGLAGQQQFF. Here the CDR3 DNA reads TGTGCCAGCAGCCAGACGGGACTAGCGGGTCAGCAGCAGTTCTTC.

In its sample, this clonotype was seen many times. In DNA, the CDR3 is TGTGCCAACAAGCCCGGGACAGAGAACACCGGGGAGCTGTTTTTT. This codes for CANKPGTENTGELFF. This chain uses TRBV7-9 with TRBJ2-2; 7 bases are shared with TRBD1. The V and J ends lost 10 bases and 1 base, in that order; junction bases with no gene match: 9. Germline lookup yields CDR1 SEHNR and CDR2 FQNEAQ (reference sequence). The CDR3 consists of 15 residues.

The chain recombines TRBV7-3 with TRBJ1-1; D is uncertain. Germline V gives CDR1 SGHTA, CDR2 FQGTGA. The CDR3 spans 13 residues. V was cut by 2 bases and J by 1 base, with 5 bases left in between. CDR3 sequence reads: CASSLQQNTEAFF. CDR3 coding DNA: TGTGCCAGCAGCTTACAACAGAACACTGAAGCTTTCTTT.

This chain joins TRBV20-1 and TRBJ2-3, with D possibly TRBD2 on 5 matching bases. The V gene lost 6 bases and the J gene lost 1 base, with 14 bases spanning the gap. The CDR3 sequence is 14 residues long. CDR1 is DFQATT, CDR2 SNEGSKA, per germline (reference sequence). The CDR3 sequence: CSAGPGSRTDTQYF. The CDR3 nucleotides read TGCAGTGCCGGCCCGGGGAGCCGCACAGATACGCAGTATTTT.

This clonotype was observed a handful of times. This chain joins TRBV5-1 and TRBJ1-1, with unresolved D. CDR1 and CDR2 from the germline V gene are SGHRS and YFSETQ. The germline V and J ends were trimmed by 0 bases and 5 bases, with 14 bases remaining between them. This CDR3 spans 15 amino acids. CDR3 nucleotide sequence: TGCGCCAGCAGCTTGGGAGCCGGGGTTGGGACTGAAGCTTTCTTT. This codes for CASSLGAGVGTEAFF.

The rearrangement uses TRBV5-1 and TRBJ2-1; maybe TRBD1 (7 bases). The germline CDR1 and CDR2 sequences are SGHRS and YFSETQ. V dropped 0 bases and J dropped 13 bases, with 17 bases sitting between them. This CDR3 has 14 amino acids. The CDR3 protein is CASSLAQQGGRQFF. The DNA of the CDR3 is TGCGCCAGCAGCTTGGCCCAGCAGGGGGGTCGACAGTTCTTC.

This clonotype was seen more than once but under ten times. The genes are TRBV5-1 and TRBJ2-7; D is ambiguous. The CDR3 totals 13 residues. Germline values: CDR1 SGHRS, CDR2 YFSETQ. The V end was cut by 5 bases, the J end by 5 bases, with 14 bases between. The CDR3 sequence: CASRSRKDHEQYF. CDR3 in DNA: TGCGCCAGCAGGAGTAGGAAGGACCACGAGCAGTACTTC.

The chain employs TRBV7-9 and TRBJ2-7, with 7 bases lining up with TRBD2. The V gene's germline CDR1 is SEHNR and CDR2 FQNEAQ (reference sequence). V was pared by 3 bases and J by 5 bases, with 4 bases of the junction left unmatched. This CDR3 has 13 amino acids. The CDR3 DNA is TGTGCCAGCAGCTTTACCGGGACTAACGAGCAGTACTTC. Protein: CASSFTGTNEQYF.